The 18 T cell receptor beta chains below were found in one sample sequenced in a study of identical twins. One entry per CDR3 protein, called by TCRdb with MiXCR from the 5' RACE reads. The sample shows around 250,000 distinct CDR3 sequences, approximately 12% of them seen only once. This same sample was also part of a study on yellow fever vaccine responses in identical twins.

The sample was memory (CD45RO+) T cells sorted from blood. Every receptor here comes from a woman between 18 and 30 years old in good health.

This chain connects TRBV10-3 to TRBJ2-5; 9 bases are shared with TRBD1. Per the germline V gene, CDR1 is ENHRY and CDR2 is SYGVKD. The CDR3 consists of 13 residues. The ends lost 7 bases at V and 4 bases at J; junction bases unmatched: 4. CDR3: CAITLTGGETQYF. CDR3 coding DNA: TGTGCCATCACCCTGACAGGGGGAGAGACCCAGTACTTC.

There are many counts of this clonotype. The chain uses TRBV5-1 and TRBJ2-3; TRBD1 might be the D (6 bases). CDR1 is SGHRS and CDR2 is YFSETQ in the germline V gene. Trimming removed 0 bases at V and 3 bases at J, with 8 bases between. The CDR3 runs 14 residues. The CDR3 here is CASSLADRTDTQYF. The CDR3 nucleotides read TGCGCCAGCAGCTTGGCCGACAGGACAGATACGCAGTATTTT.

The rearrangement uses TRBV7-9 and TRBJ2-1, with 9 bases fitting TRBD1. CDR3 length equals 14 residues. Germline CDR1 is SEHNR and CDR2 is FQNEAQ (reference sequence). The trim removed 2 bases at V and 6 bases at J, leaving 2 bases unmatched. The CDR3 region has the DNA TGTGCCAGCAGCTTACCGGACAGGGGCAATGAGCAGTTCTTC. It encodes CASSLPDRGNEQFF.

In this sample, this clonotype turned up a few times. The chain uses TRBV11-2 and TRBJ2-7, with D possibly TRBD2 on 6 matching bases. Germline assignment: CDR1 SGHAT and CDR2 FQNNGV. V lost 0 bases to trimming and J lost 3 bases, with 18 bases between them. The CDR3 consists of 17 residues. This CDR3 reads CASSLDRRLGIFYEQYF. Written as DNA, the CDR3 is TGTGCCAGCAGCTTAGATCGGAGACTAGGTATTTTCTACGAGCAGTACTTC.

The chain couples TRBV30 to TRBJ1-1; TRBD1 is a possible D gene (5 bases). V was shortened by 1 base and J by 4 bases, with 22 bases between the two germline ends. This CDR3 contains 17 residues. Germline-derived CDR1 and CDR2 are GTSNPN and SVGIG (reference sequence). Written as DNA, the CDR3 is TGTGCCTGGAGTGGGCGACGGGGGGGTGTGAGTGGCACTGAAGCTTTCTTT. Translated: CAWSGRRGGVSGTEAFF.

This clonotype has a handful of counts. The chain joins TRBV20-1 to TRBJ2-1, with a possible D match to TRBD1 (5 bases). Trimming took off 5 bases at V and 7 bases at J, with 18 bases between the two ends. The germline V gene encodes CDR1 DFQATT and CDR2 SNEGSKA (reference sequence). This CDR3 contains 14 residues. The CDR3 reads CSAASPEQVNEQFF. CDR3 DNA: TGCAGTGCTGCATCCCCGGAACAGGTGAATGAGCAGTTCTTC.

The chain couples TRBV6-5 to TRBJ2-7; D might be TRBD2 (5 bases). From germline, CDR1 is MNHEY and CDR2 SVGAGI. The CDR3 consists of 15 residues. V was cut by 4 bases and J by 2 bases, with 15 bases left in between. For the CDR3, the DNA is TGTGCCAGCAGTTTGGGATCACCCGGGGCCTACGAGCAGTACTTC. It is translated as CASSLGSPGAYEQYF.

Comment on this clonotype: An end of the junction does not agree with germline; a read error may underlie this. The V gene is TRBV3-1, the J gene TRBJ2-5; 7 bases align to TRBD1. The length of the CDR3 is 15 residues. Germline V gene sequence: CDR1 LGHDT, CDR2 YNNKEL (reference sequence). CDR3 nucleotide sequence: TGTGCCAGCGGCCAAGCTCAGACAGGGCAAGAGACCCAGTACTTC. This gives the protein CASGQAQTGQETQYF.

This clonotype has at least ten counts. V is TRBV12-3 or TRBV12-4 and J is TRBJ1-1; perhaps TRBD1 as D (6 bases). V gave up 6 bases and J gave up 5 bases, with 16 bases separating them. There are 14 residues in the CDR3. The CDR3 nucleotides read TGTGCCAGCAGACTCGGGACACGGGGAACTGAAGCTTTCTTT. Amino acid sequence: CASRLGTRGTEAFF.

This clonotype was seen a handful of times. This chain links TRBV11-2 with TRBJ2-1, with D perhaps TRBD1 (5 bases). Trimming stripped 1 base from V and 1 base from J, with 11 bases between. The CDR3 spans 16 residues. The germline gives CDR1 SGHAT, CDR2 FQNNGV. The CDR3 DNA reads TGTGCCAGCAGCTTAGGGGGCGCCCGGTCCTACAATGAGCAGTTCTTC. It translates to CASSLGGARSYNEQFF.

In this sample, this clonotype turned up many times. The CDR3 region has the DNA TGTGCCAGCTCAGGATTGGACAGGGGGCGTAATTCACCCCTCCACTTT. Its protein product is CASSGLDRGRNSPLHF. The V call is TRBV18, the J call TRBJ1-6; 11 nucleotides align to TRBD1. CDR1 is KGHSH, CDR2 LQKENI, per germline. The CDR3 extends over 16 amino acids. Trimming removed 5 bases from V and 6 bases from J; junction bases left unmatched: 6.

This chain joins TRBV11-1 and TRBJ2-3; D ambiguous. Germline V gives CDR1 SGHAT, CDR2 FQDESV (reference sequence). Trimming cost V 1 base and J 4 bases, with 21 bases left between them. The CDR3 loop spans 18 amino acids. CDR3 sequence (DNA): TGTGCCAGCAGCTTAGACATCGGCGGATGGCGTAAGGCAGATACGCAGTATTTT. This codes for CASSLDIGGWRKADTQYF.

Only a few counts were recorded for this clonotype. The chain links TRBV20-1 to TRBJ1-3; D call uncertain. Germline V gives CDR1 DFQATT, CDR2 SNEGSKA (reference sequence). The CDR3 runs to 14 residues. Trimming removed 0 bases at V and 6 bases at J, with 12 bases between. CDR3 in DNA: TGCAGTGCTAGAGATAGTAGTATTCTAAACACCATATATTTT. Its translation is CSARDSSILNTIYF.

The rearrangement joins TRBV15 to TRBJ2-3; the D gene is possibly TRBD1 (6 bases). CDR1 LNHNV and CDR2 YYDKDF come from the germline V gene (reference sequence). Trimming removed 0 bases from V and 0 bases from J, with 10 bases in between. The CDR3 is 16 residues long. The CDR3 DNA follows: TGTGCCACCAGCAGAGATACAACAGGGAGCACAGATACGCAGTATTTT. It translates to CATSRDTTGSTDTQYF. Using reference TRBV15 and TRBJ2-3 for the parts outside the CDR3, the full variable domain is DAMVIQNPRYQVTQFGKPVTLSCSQTLNHNVMYWYQQKSSQAPKLLFHYYDKDFNNEADTPDNFQSRRPNTSFCFLDIRSPGLGDTAMYLCATSRDTTGSTDTQYFGPGTRLTVL.

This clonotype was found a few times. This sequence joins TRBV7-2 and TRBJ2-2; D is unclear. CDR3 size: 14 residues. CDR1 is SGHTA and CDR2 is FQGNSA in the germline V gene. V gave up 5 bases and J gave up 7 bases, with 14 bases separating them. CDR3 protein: CASSRLRGGGELFF. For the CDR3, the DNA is TGTGCCAGCAGCCGGTTGCGCGGCGGCGGGGAGCTGTTTTTT.

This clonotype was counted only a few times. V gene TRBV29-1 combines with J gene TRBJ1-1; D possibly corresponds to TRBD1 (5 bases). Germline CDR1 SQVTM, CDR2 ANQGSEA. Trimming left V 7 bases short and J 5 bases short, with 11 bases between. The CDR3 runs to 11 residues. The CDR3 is CSGGVITEAFF. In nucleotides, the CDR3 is TGCAGCGGAGGGGTAATAACTGAAGCTTTCTTT.

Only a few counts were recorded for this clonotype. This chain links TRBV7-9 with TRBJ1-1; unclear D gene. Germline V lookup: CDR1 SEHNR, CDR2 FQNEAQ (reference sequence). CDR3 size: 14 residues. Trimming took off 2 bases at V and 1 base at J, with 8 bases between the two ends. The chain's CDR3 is CASSLPPGNTEAFF. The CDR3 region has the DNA TGTGCCAGCAGCTTACCCCCAGGGAACACTGAAGCTTTCTTT.

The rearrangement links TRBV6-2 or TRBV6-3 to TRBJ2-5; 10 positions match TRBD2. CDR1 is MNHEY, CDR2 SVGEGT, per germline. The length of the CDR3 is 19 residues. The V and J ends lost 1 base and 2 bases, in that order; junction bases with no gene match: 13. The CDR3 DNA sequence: TGTGCCAGCAGTTACTGGGGGCTAGCGGGAGCCAGCACGCAAGAGACCCAGTACTTC. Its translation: CASSYWGLAGASTQETQYF.